Listed here are 10 T cell receptor beta chains from one sample, sequenced in a study of blood T cell repertoires in COVID-19. TCRdb keeps only in-frame clones here, not all; method: immunoSEQ multiplex PCR. The profile shows some 52,000 clones, 80% to 90% of them singletons. The sequencing sample was made of peripheral blood. The source is a man between 70 and 80 years old with acute or convalescent COVID-19.

This chain uses TRBV6-5 with TRBJ1-2, with D possibly being TRBD1 (6 bases). The CDR3 loop spans 15 amino acids. Germline CDR1 is MNHEY and CDR2 is SVGAGI. Trimming cost V 6 bases and J 8 bases, with 22 bases left between them. In nucleotides, the CDR3 is TGTGCCAGCAGACCACATTCACCGGGACAAAAGGGCTACACCTTC. Residues: CASRPHSPGQKGYTF.

This clone was seen a few times. This chain joins TRBV10-3 and TRBJ2-1; D gene unclear. The CDR3 contains 11 residues. V was pared by 4 bases and J by 7 bases, with 5 bases between. Germline V gene data show CDR1 as ENHRY and CDR2 as SYGVKD. In nucleotides, the CDR3 is TGTGCCATCAGTGCTACGAATGAGCAGTTCTTC. This translates into CAISATNEQFF.

V gene TRBV5-5 combines with J gene TRBJ2-1; the D gene is possibly TRBD1 (6 bases). CDR3 length: 16 amino acids. V was cut by 1 base and J by 6 bases, with 17 bases left in between. The germline gives CDR1 SGHKS, CDR2 YYEKEE (reference sequence). CDR3 sequence reads: CASSLRLSGEVNEQFF. The CDR3 DNA sequence: TGTGCCAGCAGCTTGCGGTTGTCAGGGGAAGTCAATGAGCAGTTCTTC.

The chain uses TRBV5-1 and TRBJ2-2, with D maybe TRBD1 (5 bases). The CDR3 covers 15 residues. Germline V gives CDR1 SGHRS, CDR2 YFSETQ. V dropped 0 bases and J dropped 6 bases, with 12 bases sitting between them. In DNA form, the CDR3 reads TGCGCCAGCAGCTTGGCCGCAGGGTACCCCGGGGAGCTGTTTTTT. Amino acids: CASSLAAGYPGELFF.

J is TRBJ2-2 and V is TRBV6-5, with D perhaps matching TRBD1 (6 bases). The CDR3 length is 16 residues. V gave up 0 bases and J gave up 4 bases, with 12 bases separating them. Germline CDR1 reads MNHEY; CDR2 reads SVGAGI. The CDR3 spells CASSYSGQFPTGELFF. The CDR3 nucleotides are TGTGCCAGCAGTTACTCTGGACAGTTTCCCACCGGGGAGCTGTTTTTT.

This chain uses TRBV14 with TRBJ2-1; D uncertain. The CDR3 spans 12 residues. The V end lost 2 bases, the J end lost 7 bases, and 6 bases lay between the germline ends. Germline V CDR1 and CDR2: SGHDN, FVKESK. The CDR3 loop reads CASSQQRNEQFF. The CDR3, as DNA: TGTGCCAGCAGCCAACAACGGAATGAGCAGTTCTTC.

The rearrangement uses TRBV10-1 and TRBJ2-2; D perhaps matches TRBD1 (6 bases). Germline V gene data show CDR1 as WNHNN and CDR2 as SYGVQD (reference sequence). This CDR3 comprises 16 residues. V was cut by 0 bases and J by 7 bases, with 15 bases left in between. The CDR3: CASSESGGSRGGELFF. The CDR3 coding sequence is TGCGCCAGCAGTGAGTCAGGTGGCAGCAGGGGCGGGGAGCTGTTTTTT.

This sequence joins TRBV12-5 and TRBJ2-3; perhaps TRBD1 as D (5 bases). The germline CDR1 and CDR2 sequences are LGHNT and FRNRAP. The CDR3 totals 14 residues. V lost 6 bases to trimming and J lost 3 bases, with 13 bases between them. The CDR3, as DNA: TGTGCTAGTGGGCTGGGGCGGTCTACAGATACGCAGTATTTT. Protein product: CASGLGRSTDTQYF.

V is TRBV19 and J is TRBJ1-5, with D hard to call. The germline V and J ends were trimmed by 6 bases and 9 bases, with 21 bases remaining between them. The CDR3 covers 15 residues. In germline, CDR1 is LNHDA, CDR2 SQIVND (reference sequence). DNA for the CDR3: TGTGCCAGTAGACCGTTCTCCACCGACCCGGGGCCCCAGCATTTT. Its translation: CASRPFSTDPGPQHF.

J is TRBJ2-3 and V is TRBV14; 9 nucleotides match TRBD2. The junction had 15 bases not matched to a gene; V was cut back by 1 base and J by 4 bases. This CDR3 contains 19 residues. CDR1 and CDR2 from the germline V gene are SGHDN and FVKESK. CDR3: CASSQGGYVSGSPADTQYF. The CDR3 DNA reads as TGTGCCAGCAGCCAAGGGGGGTATGTTAGCGGGAGTCCTGCAGATACGCAGTATTTT.